Each of the 8 T cell receptor beta chains below was sequenced from the same sample in a study of T cells in Graves' hyperthyroidism and ophthalmopathy. The source material, RNA transcripts, was used to amplify TCR beta CDR3 regions. During a first-round RT-PCR of the TCR CDR3, the HTBI primer set was used. TCRdb recomputed calls from the multiplex PCR reads with MiXCR, one row per CDR3 protein. The sample shows around 600,000 distinct CDR3 sequences, 14% of them seen only once. Specimen: blood. These receptors all come from a woman aged 18-29 years with Graves' ophthalmopathy.

The chain combines TRBV10-3 with TRBJ1-3; no clear D gene. The ends were cut back, 3 bases at V and 0 bases at J, with 9 bases in the middle. Germline-derived CDR1 and CDR2 are ENHRY and SYGVKD. The CDR3 spans 15 residues. CDR3 loop: CAISDMGSSGNTIYF. The CDR3, as DNA: TGTGCCATCAGTGATATGGGGAGCTCTGGAAACACCATATATTTT.

There are a few counts of this clonotype. The genes are TRBV18 and TRBJ2-2, with D possibly matching TRBD1 (6 bases). V lost 6 bases, J lost 6 bases, and 23 bases lay in between. Germline assignment: CDR1 KGHSH and CDR2 LQKENI. The CDR3 has 17 residues. CDR3 DNA sequence: TGTGCCAGCTCCCACACCGAACAGGGCACAAGGTCCGGGGAGCTGTTTTTT. Translating gives CASSHTEQGTRSGELFF.

This clonotype was counted a few times. This chain joins TRBV30 and TRBJ1-2, with no clear D. The V gene's germline CDR1 is GTSNPN and CDR2 SVGIG (reference sequence). The CDR3 consists of 13 residues. V lost 3 bases and J 2 bases, leaving 10 bases between the germline ends. The CDR3 DNA follows: TGTGCCTGGAGGACCGGGCCGAACTATGGCTACACCTTC. It is translated as CAWRTGPNYGYTF.

This chain uses TRBV7-8 with TRBJ2-2; 11 bases map to TRBD2. This CDR3 is built from 15 residues. The germline V gene has CDR1 SGHVS and CDR2 FQNEAQ. Germline trimming cut 4 bases from V and 8 bases from J; bases unmatched to any gene: 6. CDR3 region: CASSSTSGVVGELFF. In DNA form, the CDR3 reads TGTGCCAGCAGCTCGACTAGCGGGGTCGTTGGGGAGCTGTTTTTT.

This clonotype was seen a few times. This chain uses TRBV6-2 or TRBV6-3 with TRBJ2-7; 7 positions agree with TRBD2. V was clipped by 6 bases and J by 0 bases; unmatched bases: 14. Looked up from germline, CDR1 is MNHEY and CDR2 is SVGEGT. The CDR3 is 17 residues long. CDR3 nucleotide sequence: TGTGCCAGCAGCCCGGAGGGCGAGGGAGGGTCCTCCTACGAGCAGTACTTC. As protein: CASSPEGEGGSSYEQYF.

The J gene is TRBJ2-7, the V gene TRBV5-4; tentatively, D is TRBD2 (6 bases). The CDR3 consists of 15 residues. V was clipped by 4 bases and J by 2 bases, with 16 bases between them. Germline-derived CDR1 and CDR2 are SGHNT and YYREEE (reference sequence). CDR3 sequence reads: CASSHGAGPPYEQYF. The DNA for the CDR3 is TGTGCCAGCAGCCACGGAGCGGGTCCCCCCTACGAGCAGTACTTC. The variable domain in full, with the rest retrieved from reference TRBV5-4 and TRBJ2-7, is ETGVTQSPTHLIKTRGQQVTLRCSSQSGHNTVSWYQQALGQGPQFIFQYYREEENGRGNFPPRFSGLQFPNYSSELNVNALELDDSALYLCASSHGAGPPYEQYFGPGTRLTVT.

This clonotype has a count of ten or more. The chain is built from TRBV30 and TRBJ1-4; 7 positions agree with TRBD1. The trim removed 2 bases at V and 8 bases at J, leaving 8 bases unmatched. Germline CDR1 reads GTSNPN; CDR2 reads SVGIG (reference sequence). This CDR3 region has 14 residues. CDR3 protein: CAWSYGTAQEKLFF. CDR3 DNA: TGTGCCTGGAGTTACGGGACAGCGCAAGAAAAACTGTTTTTT. The whole variable domain, filled in from reference TRBV30 and TRBJ1-4, reads SQTIHQWPATLVQPVGSPLSLECTVEGTSNPNLYWYRQAAGRGLQLLFYSVGIGQISSEVPQNLSASRPQDRQFILSSKKLLLSDSGFYLCAWSYGTAQEKLFFGSGTQLSVL.

This sequence joins TRBV6-2 or TRBV6-3 and TRBJ2-2; D is undetermined. Trimming removed 4 bases at V and 1 base at J, with 13 bases between. The CDR3 runs 16 residues. Germline V gene lookup returns CDR1 MNHEY and CDR2 SVGEGT. CDR3 in amino acids: CASSLPRIGNTGELFF. CDR3 nucleotide sequence: TGTGCCAGCAGTTTGCCTCGAATTGGGAACACCGGGGAGCTGTTTTTT.